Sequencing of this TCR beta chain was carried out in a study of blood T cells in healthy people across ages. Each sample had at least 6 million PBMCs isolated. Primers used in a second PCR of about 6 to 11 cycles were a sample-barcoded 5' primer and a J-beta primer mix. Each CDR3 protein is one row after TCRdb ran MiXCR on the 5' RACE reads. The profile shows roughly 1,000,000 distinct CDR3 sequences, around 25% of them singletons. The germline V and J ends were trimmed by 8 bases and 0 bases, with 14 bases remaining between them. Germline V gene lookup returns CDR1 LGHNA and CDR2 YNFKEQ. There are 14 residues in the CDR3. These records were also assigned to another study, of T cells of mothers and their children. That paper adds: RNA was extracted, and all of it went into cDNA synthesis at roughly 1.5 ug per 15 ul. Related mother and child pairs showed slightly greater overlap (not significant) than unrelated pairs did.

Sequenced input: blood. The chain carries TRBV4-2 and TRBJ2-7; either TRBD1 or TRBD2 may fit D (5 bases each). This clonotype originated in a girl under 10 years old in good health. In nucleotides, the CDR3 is TGTGCCAGCGCCCGGGGCCTTAACTCCTACGAGCAGTACTTC. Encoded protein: CASARGLNSYEQYF.